Included here is one T cell receptor beta chain sequence, with context. Seattle patients were enrolled during active infection and followed longitudinally. How the authors handled the data: Reference gene primer amplification gave estimated nucleated cell counts. TCRdb keeps only in-frame clones here, not all; method: immunoSEQ multiplex PCR. The V and J calls and the clone size are those of that table, but D and trimming were determined from the DNA. The data hold some 270,000 clones, with around 91% observed a single time. The data stem from a study of blood T cell repertoires in COVID-19. On the study more broadly: Some COVID-19 samples were acute and others convalescent; all came from the United States, Italy and Spain.

The V gene's germline CDR1 is LGHDT and CDR2 YNNKEL (reference sequence). This CDR3 spans 16 amino acids. Trimming cost V 1 base and J 8 bases, with 15 bases left between them. The specimen was peripheral blood. V gene TRBV3-1 (or the pseudogene TRBV3-2) combines with J gene TRBJ1-6; D is perhaps TRBD1 (5 bases). The clonotype comes from a woman aged 60-75 years with COVID-19, enrolled during active disease. CDR3 nucleotides: TGTGCCAGCAGCCAAGTGGGGGGGATAGGGGATTCACCCCTCCACTTT. This encodes CASSQVGGIGDSPLHF.